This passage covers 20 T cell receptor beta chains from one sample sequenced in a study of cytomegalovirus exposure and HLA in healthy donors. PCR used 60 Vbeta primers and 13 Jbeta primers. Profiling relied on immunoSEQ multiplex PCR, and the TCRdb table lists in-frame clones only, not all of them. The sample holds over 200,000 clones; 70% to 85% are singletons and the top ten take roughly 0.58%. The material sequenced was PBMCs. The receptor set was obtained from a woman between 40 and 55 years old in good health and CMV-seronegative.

The CDR3 sequence: CASSPRGNTEAFF. The CDR3 DNA sequence: TGTGCCAGCAGCCCCCGGGGGAACACTGAAGCTTTCTTT. This chain uses TRBV7-9 with TRBJ1-1; D is unclear. V shed 5 bases and J shed 1 base, with 8 bases lying between them. Germline CDR1 is SEHNR and CDR2 is FQNEAQ (reference sequence). This CDR3 comprises 13 residues.

CDR3 nucleotide sequence: TGTGCCTGGAGTGTGTGGCAGGGAGGGGAAAAACTGTTTTTT. Translating gives CAWSVWQGGEKLFF. The chain joins TRBV30 to TRBJ1-4; a weak D match, TRBD1 (5 bases). Germline loops: CDR1 GTSNPN, CDR2 SVGIG (reference sequence). V was cut by 0 bases and J by 8 bases, with 13 bases left in between. The CDR3 has 14 residues. Based on the CDR3 plus reference TRBV30 and TRBJ1-4, the full variable domain is SQTIHQWPATLVQPVGSPLSLECTVEGTSNPNLYWYRQAAGRGLQLLFYSVGIGQISSEVPQNLSASRPQDRQFILSSKKLLLSDSGFYLCAWSVWQGGEKLFFGSGTQLSVL.

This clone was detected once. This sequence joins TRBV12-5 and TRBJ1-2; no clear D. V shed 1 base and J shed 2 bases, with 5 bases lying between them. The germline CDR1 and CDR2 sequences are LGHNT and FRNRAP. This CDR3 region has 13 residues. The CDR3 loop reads CASGLGRNYGYTF. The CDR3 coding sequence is TGTGCTAGTGGTTTGGGTCGGAACTATGGCTACACCTTC. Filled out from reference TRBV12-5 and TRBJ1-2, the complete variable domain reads DARVTQTPRHKVTEMGQEVTMRCQPILGHNTVFWYRQTMMQGLELLAYFRNRAPLDDSGMPKDRFSAEMPDATLATLKIQPSEPRDSAVYFCASGLGRNYGYTFGSGTRLTVV.

CDR3 in DNA: TGCGCCAGCAGCGCGGCGCAGGGTGGAGGGACTGAAGCTTTCTTT. This codes for CASSAAQGGGTEAFF. The chain uses TRBV5-1 and TRBJ1-1; perhaps TRBD1 as D (5 bases). V was trimmed by 4 bases and J by 5 bases, leaving 18 bases between them. The germline gives CDR1 SGHRS, CDR2 YFSETQ. This CDR3 is 15 amino acids long.

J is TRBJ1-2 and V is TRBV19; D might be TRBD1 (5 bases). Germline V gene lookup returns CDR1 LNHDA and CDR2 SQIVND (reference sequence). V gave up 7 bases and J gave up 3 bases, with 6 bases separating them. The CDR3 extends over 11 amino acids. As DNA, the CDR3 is TGTGCCAGTAAGACAGACTATGGCTACACCTTC. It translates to CASKTDYGYTF. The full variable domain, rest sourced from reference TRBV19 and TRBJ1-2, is DGGITQSPKYLFRKEGQNVTLSCEQNLNHDAMYWYRQDPGQGLRLIYYSQIVNDFQKGDIAEGYSVSREKKESFPLTVTSAQKNPTAFYLCASKTDYGYTFGSGTRLTVV.

CDR3 amino acids: CASSWTGETGGYTF. CDR3 nucleotides: TGCGCCAGCAGCTGGACAGGGGAGACGGGGGGCTACACCTTC. The chain carries TRBV5-1 and TRBJ1-2; the match to TRBD1 covers 9 bases. From germline, CDR1 is SGHRS and CDR2 YFSETQ. This CDR3 has 14 residues. With 3 bases clipped from V and 8 bases from J, the junction kept 8 bases outside the gene matches.

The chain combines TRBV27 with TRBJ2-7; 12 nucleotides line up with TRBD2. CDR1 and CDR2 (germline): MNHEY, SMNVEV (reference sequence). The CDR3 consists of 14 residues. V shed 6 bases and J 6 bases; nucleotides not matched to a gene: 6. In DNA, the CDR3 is TGTGCCAGCAGCCAGGGACTAGCGGGCTCCGAGCAGTACTTC. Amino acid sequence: CASSQGLAGSEQYF.

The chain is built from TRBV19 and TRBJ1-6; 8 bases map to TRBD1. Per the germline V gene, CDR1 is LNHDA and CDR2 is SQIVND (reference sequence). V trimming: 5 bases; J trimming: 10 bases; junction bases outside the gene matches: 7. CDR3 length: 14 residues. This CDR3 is CASSDPGGRSPLHF. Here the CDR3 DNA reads TGTGCCAGTAGTGATCCAGGGGGCAGGTCACCCCTCCACTTT.

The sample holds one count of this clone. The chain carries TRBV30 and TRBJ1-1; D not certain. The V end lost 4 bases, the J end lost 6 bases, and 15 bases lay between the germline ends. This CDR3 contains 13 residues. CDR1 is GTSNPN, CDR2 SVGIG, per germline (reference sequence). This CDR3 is CAWIEGSGAEAFF. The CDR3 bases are TGTGCCTGGATAGAAGGGAGTGGGGCTGAAGCTTTCTTT.

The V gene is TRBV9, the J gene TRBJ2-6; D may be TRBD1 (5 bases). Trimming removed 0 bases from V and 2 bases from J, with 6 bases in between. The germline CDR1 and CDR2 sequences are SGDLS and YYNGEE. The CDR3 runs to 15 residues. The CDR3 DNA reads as TGTGCCAGCAGCGTAGGGGGCGCTGGGGCCAACGTCCTGACTTTC. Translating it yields CASSVGGAGANVLTF.

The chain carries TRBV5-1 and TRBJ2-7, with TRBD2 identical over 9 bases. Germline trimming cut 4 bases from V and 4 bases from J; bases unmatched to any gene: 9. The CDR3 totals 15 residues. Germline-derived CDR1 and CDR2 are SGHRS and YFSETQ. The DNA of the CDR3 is TGCGCCAGCAGCGCCTCCGGGACTAGCCATTACGAGCAGTACTTC. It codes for CASSASGTSHYEQYF.

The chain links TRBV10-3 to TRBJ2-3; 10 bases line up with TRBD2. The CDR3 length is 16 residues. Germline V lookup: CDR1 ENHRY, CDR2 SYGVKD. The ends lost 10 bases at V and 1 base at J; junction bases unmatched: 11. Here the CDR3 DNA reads TGTGCCAGCGCTAGCGGGGGAATCTCCGGCACAGATACGCAGTATTTT. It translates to CASASGGISGTDTQYF.

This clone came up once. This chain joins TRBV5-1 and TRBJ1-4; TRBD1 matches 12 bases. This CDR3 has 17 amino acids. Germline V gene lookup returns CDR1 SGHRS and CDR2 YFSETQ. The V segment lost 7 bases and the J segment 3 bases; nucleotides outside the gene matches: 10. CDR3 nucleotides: TGCGCCAGCCGCGCCGGGACAGGGGGCATAGCTAATGAAAAACTGTTTTTT. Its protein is CASRAGTGGIANEKLFF.

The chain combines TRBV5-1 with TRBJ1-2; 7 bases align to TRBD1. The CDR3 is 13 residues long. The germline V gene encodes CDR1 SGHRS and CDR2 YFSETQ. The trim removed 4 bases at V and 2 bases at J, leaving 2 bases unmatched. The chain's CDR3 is CASSTGENYGYTF. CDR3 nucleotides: TGCGCCAGCAGCACAGGGGAAAACTATGGCTACACCTTC.

The DNA for the CDR3 is TGTGCCAGCAGTGAAACCCCCAAGCAGGCCCTAGGCTACACCTTC. This codes for CASSETPKQALGYTF. This sequence joins TRBV2 and TRBJ1-2; D is uncertain. Germline V CDR1 and CDR2: SNHLY, FYNNEI. This CDR3 is 15 amino acids long. The ends were cut back, 2 bases at V and 8 bases at J, with 18 bases in the middle.

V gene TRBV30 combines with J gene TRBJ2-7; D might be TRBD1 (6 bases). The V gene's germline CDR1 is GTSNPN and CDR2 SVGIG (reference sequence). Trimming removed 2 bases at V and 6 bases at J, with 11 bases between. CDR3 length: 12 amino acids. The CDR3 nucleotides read TGTGCCTGGAGTTCCACAGGGTCCGAGCAGTACTTC. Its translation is CAWSSTGSEQYF.

The CDR3 coding sequence is TGTGCCAGCAGTTTATCTTGGGGGCGCATGAACACTGAAGCTTTCTTT. Its translation is CASSLSWGRMNTEAFF. This chain connects TRBV27 to TRBJ1-1; tentatively, D is TRBD1 (6 bases). The CDR3 length is 16 residues. Germline assignment: CDR1 MNHEY and CDR2 SMNVEV (reference sequence). Trimming removed 0 bases at V and 0 bases at J, with 11 bases between.

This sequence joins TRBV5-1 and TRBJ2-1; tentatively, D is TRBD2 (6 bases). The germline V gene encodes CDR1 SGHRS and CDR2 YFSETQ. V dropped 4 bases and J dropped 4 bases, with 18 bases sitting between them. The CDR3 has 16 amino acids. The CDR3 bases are TGCGCCAGCAGCCCTCTAGCTGGAGGGGTTTACAATGAGCAGTTCTTC. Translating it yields CASSPLAGGVYNEQFF. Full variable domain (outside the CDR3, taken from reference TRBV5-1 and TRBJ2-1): KAGVTQTPRYLIKTRGQQVTLSCSPISGHRSVSWYQQTPGQGLQFLFEYFSETQRNKGNFPGRFSGRQFSNSRSEMNVSTLELGDSALYLCASSPLAGGVYNEQFFGPGTRLTVL.

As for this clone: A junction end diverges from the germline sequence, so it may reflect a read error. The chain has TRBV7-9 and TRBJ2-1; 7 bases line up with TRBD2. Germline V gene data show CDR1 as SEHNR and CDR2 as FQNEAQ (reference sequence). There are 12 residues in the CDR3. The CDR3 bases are TGTTCCAGCAGCCAAGGGAGGGGTGAGCAGTTCTTC. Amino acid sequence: CSSSQGRGEQFF.

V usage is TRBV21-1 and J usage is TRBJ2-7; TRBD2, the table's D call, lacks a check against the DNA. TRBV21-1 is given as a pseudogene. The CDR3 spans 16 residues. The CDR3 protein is CASSKSDFQISGEQYF. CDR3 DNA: TGTGCCAGCAGCAAATCGGACTTCCAAATTAGCGGCGAGCAGTACTTC.